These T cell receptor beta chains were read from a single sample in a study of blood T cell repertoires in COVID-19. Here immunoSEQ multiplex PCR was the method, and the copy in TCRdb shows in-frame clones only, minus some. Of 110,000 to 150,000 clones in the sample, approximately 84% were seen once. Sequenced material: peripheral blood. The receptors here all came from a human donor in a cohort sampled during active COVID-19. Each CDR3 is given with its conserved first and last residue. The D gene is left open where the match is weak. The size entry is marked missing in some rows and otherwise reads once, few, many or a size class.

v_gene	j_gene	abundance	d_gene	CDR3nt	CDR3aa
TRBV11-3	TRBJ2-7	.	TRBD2	TGTGCCAGCAGCTTAGATTCAGCGGGGTCCTACGAGCAGTACTTC	CASSLDSAGSYEQYF
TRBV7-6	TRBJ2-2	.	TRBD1	TGTGCCAGCAGCTTACGAGGGGGCGCGGACACCGGGGAGCTGTTTTTT	CASSLRGGADTGELFF
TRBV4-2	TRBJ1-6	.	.	TGTGCCAGCAGCCAGAGGACAGATAATTCACCCCTCCACTTT	CASSQRTDNSPLHF
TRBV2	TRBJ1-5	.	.	TGTGCCAGCAGCGTGGAGAGCAATCAGCCCCAGCATTTT	CASSVESNQPQHF
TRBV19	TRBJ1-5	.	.	TGTGCCACCCGGGGAAAGGCATATAGCAATCAGCCCCAGCATTTT	CATRGKAYSNQPQHF
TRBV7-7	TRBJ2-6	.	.	TGTGCCAGCAGCCCCCGGGTCTTTTCTGGGGCCAACGTCCTGACTTTC	CASSPRVFSGANVLTF
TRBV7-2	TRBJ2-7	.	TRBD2	TGTGCCAGCAGCCCACGTGCGGGGGGGCGGGACGAGCAGTACTTC	CASSPRAGGRDEQYF
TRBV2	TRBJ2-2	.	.	TGTGCCAGCATTACTTCCGAGGGCACCATCACCGGGGAGCTGTTTTTT	CASITSEGTITGELFF
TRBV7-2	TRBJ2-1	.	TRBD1	TGTGCCAGCAGTTCCGACAGGGGAGGCGAGCAGTTCTTC	CASSSDRGGEQFF
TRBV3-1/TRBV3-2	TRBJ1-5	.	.	TGTGCCAGCAGCCAAGATCTTAGTGGTCAGCCCCAGCATTTT	CASSQDLSGQPQHF
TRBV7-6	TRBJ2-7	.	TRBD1	TGTGCCAGCAGAGGGACAGGGGTCTCCGAGCAGTACTTC	CASRGTGVSEQYF
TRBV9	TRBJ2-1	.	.	TGTGCCAGCAGCGGGAGTTTCTCCTACAATGAGCAGTTCTTC	CASSGSFSYNEQFF
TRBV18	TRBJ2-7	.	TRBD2	TGTGCCAGCTCACCAGAGGGAGGGTACGAGCAGTACTTC	CASSPEGGYEQYF
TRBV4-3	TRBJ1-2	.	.	TGCGCCAGCAGCCAAGTCTACCAGGGATTCGGAGGCTACACCTTC	CASSQVYQGFGGYTF
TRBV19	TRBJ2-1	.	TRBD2	TGTGCCAGTAGTCCCAAGCGGGGGGGCCCCTGGGGCACAAATGAGCAGTTCTTC	CASSPKRGGPWGTNEQFF
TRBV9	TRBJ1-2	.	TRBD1	TGTGCCAGCAGCCCGTTGCAGGGGGCCGGTGGCTACACCTTC	CASSPLQGAGGYTF
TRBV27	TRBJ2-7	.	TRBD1	TGTGCCAGCAGTTTTTTGTCACAGGGGGCTCGGGAGCAGTACTTC	CASSFLSQGAREQYF
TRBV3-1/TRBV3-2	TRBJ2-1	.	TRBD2	TGTGCCAGCAGCCATACATCAGCGGGAGGCGGACATGAGCAGTTCTTC	CASSHTSAGGGHEQFF
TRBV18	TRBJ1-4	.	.	TGTGCCAGCTCACCACCGGGGACATATGAAAAACTGTTTTTT	CASSPPGTYEKLFF
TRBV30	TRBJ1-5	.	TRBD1	TGTGCCTGGAGTACAGGGGACAATCAGCCCCAGCATTTT	CAWSTGDNQPQHF
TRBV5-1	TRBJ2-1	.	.	TGCGCCAGCAGCTGGGACACTCTTTACAATGAGCAGTTCTTC	CASSWDTLYNEQFF
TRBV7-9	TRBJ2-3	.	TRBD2	TGTGCCAGCAATCCCCTGGGAAGGCGGGGGGCGGTAGATACGCAGTATTTT	CASNPLGRRGAVDTQYF
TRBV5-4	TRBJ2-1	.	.	TGTGCCAGCAGCTTGGGGGCCGGGACTGTGATTAATGAGCAGTTCTTC	CASSLGAGTVINEQFF
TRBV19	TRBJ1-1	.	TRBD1	TGTGCCAGTAGTATCCCCCTCCCGTGGGACAGGGGTGACACTGAAGCTTTCTTT	CASSIPLPWDRGDTEAFF
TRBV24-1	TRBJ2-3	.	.	TGTGCCACCAGTGATACAGGGCCAGATACGCAGTATTTT	CATSDTGPDTQYF
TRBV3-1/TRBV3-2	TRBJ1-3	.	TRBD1	TGTGCCAGCAGCCGGGACAGGGTAGGAAACACCATATATTTT	CASSRDRVGNTIYF
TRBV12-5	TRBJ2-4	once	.	TGTGCTAGTGGACGGGAATTCCTAGCCAAAAACATTCAGTACTTC	CASGREFLAKNIQYF
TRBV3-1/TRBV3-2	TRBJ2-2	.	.	TGTGCCAGCAGCCAAGATTCAGGGGATACCGGGGAGCTGTTTTTT	CASSQDSGDTGELFF